This note documents a single TCR beta chain sequence. The table lists this clone with a count of one. What antigen it recognizes has not been identified. Per-base qualities were not stored, and no clone one base away is much larger. CDR3 length: 15 amino acids, cysteine to phenylalanine. Just CDR3 DNA is preserved here, 45 bases in frame from base 1. CDR1 and CDR2 (LGHNA, YSLEER) derive from the germline V gene. Trimming removed 1 base from V and 6 bases from J; the gene matches leave 2 bases unexplained. Library prep was done by the immunoSEQ multiplex PCR assay. The multiplex PCR relied on a mix of 60 forward primers for TCR Vbeta segments and 13 reverse primers for TCR Jbeta segments. Amplification of the CDR3 region of rearranged TCR beta genes was performed with a multiplex PCR assay on genomic DNA. The Illumina HiSeq System was used to sequence the amplified TCR beta libraries as 87-base-pair reads. On the authors' methods: A later analysis tallied 75 million to 95 million unique TCR beta chains across the 640 or so repertoires, and some 10 million of those chains were shared by two or more donors. Raw reads were error-corrected and collapsed into unique sequences with a nearest-neighbor algorithm that merged closely related sequences to remove PCR and sequencing errors. To assign V, D and J gene segments, CDR3 sequences were aligned to IMGT reference sequences. For a sequence to be retained, a match of at least six nucleotides was required to both a V gene segment and a J gene segment. Rearrangements were called productive when the CDR3 lacked stop codons and stayed in frame with V and J; all others were non-productive. CDR3 was defined according to IMGT convention as the region running from the second conserved V-encoded cysteine to the conserved J-encoded phenylalanine. Sequences without an unambiguous match to a single V gene segment were excluded from the earlier analysis of several hundred of the donors. An earlier analysis of some 500 of the donors classified V segments as functional when productive rearrangements were above 56.7% and as segregating when the standard deviation between donors was above 5%. A statistical classification framework was built to diagnose cytomegalovirus status from the catalog of TCR beta chain sequences. In a later analysis, TCR nucleotide sequences were compared against IMGT/GENE-DB human TR gene sequences so that V and J genes could be assigned. Using the TCRdist pipeline, a later analysis assigned CDR3 sequences along with most-parsimonious VDJ recombination scenarios. In a later analysis, each TCR beta chain was defined by its CDR3 amino acid sequence together with its V-gene family, and reads without a unique V-gene family were excluded. In a later analysis, fewer than 600 highly shared, low-generation-probability nucleotide sequences were removed to address suspected cross-contamination and a sequencing artifact. For each public chain, a later analysis derived a clonal expansion index from normalized ranks of inferred template counts within each repertoire. A later analysis computed generation probabilities with a VDJ recombination model fitted to out-of-frame rearrangements, and checked the results against IGoR. In a later analysis, TCR-TCR, TCR-HLA and TCR-CMV co-occurrence was scored with hypergeometric tests, and a repertoire-size bias correction was applied to TCR pairs. A later analysis estimated false discovery rates by permuting HLA or CMV assignments 20 times. In a later analysis, co-occurring TCRs were grouped using DBSCAN, and TCRdist sequence similarity was added for clustering within HLA-allele-positive subsets. For co-occurrence clustering, repertoires with fewer than 30,000 or more than 120,000 public chains were excluded, along with four or five repertoires with anomalous nucleotide sharing. This is the immuneACCESS table as TCRdb keeps it, with only in-frame sequences that have V and J called. A part of the clones is gone; compared with another copy, unresolved V genes explain less than half, and the rest is unexplained. The V and J calls and clone size were taken over from that table, and D and trimming were inferred from the DNA. This sample lists 100,000 to 150,000 clones; 70% to 85% were detected once. The ten largest clonotypes hold under 2% of the sample.

The data were obtained in a study of cytomegalovirus exposure and HLA in healthy donors (dated by TCRdb to the late 2010s). Regarding the complete study: An earlier analysis of several hundred of the donors reported 250 to 300 Gb of sequence data and 95 million to 140 million unique TCR beta sequences obtained from about 170 million T cells. About 330 gigabases of sequencing data and around 88 million unique TCR sequences made up an early release that covered approximately 650 HLA-typed donors. Of the roughly 420 genotyped donors, roughly 76% were placed in the genetic ancestry cluster associated with self-reported Caucasian donors. The study was designed to test whether signatures of past pathogen exposure could be identified by cataloging public T cell receptors. The study profiled the T cell repertoires of under 700 subjects by immunosequencing and related them to cytomegalovirus serostatus. Along with the approximately 600-subject first cohort, a separate validation cohort of over 90 different subjects was used. High-throughput TCR immunosequencing, statistical association of individual TCRs with disease status, and machine learning were combined to predict cytomegalovirus infection status. A later analysis re-examined previously published TCR beta repertoires from roughly 650 donors and added high-resolution HLA genotyping to investigate patterns of TCR occurrence. In the later analysis, no new phenotypic data were used to find candidate immune exposures; instead, reliance was placed on TCR beta sequences and their occurrence across donors. An earlier analysis of 587 of the donors used high-throughput TCR beta sequencing to judge whether each TCR beta V gene segment behaved as functional or pseudogenic. Alongside the repertoire data, information on donor age, sex, ethnicity and CMV serostatus was compiled. A later genetic analysis took genome-wide SNP genotypes for about 65% of the 666 donors and used that subset as a discovery cohort. Every discovery cohort repertoire had been produced on one sequencing platform. Both class I and class II loci were covered by HLA typing, at four-digit resolution. Typing coverage varied by locus: about 629-640 donors for A, B, C, DRB1 and DQB1; more than 500 for DQA1; more than 600 for DPA1; approximately 490 for DPB1. Several DR-DQ haplotypes were handled as single units for association and clustering because linkage in the cohort was strong. Across 398 genotyped donors of the cohort, an average of approximately 200,000 unique TCR beta nucleotide sequences per donor were sequenced, and roughly 20% of those sequences were non-productive. What the authors observed across the whole study: The presence/absence analyses assumed that sequencing depth was roughly uniform across donors, and that assumption may not be true. A further reported finding was that TCR beta sequences accurately predicted the HLA-A and HLA-B alleles for most subjects in the first cohort. The authors suggested that the approach could potentially be generalized to other disease states and immunological phenotypes. Correlated functional status among segregating V segments might be attributable to linkage disequilibrium, but an unknown experimental factor could not be ruled out. This cohort had only TCR beta chains sequenced, and the lack of alpha or paired-chain data limited which features could be detected. According to a later analysis, parvovirus B19, influenza, CMV and Epstein-Barr virus appeared linked to several top co-occurrence clusters. When HLA alleles, especially DR and DQ, strongly co-occurred, TCR associations were difficult to assign to individual alleles. Specific HLA alleles were associated with 18,000 or so TCR beta sequences at a false discovery rate of 0.05 in a later analysis. The only immune exposure information available for the cohort was CMV serostatus. In a later analysis, TCR association rates were found to vary across HLA loci, with the most associated TCRs seen for DRB1 alleles and the fewest for HLA-C alleles. An earlier analysis of approximately 500 of the donors showed that most TCR beta V segments appeared in productive rearrangements either about 87% or about 30% of the time, which broadly matched IMGT annotations. In a later analysis, most CMV-associated TCR beta chains were found to appear HLA-restricted, with HLA associations seemingly driven largely by CMV exposure. In the study, about 150 TCR beta chains were listed as associated with cytomegalovirus. In a later analysis, HLA-associated TCR beta chains were found to be more clonally expanded and to have lower generation probabilities than equally common non-associated chains. Because counts were too low, roughly 17 rarely observed V segments, including chromosome 9 orphons, were left out of the earlier analysis of about 620 of the donors. Some IMGT-functional V segments, including TRBV6-2 and TRBV6-3, could not be distinguished by the 87-base-pair reads and were therefore excluded. Cytomegalovirus status was reported to be diagnosed by the classifier with high specificity and sensitivity in both the original and validation cohorts. Because HLA typing was missing for some donors at each locus, association tests included only the typed subset. Across donors, most TCR sequences were observed very rarely, whereas some public TCRs were present in many individuals. A cluster of highly shared sequence variants was judged likely to be a technical artifact of the sequencing pipeline. In a later genetic analysis, a missense DCLRE1C variant was associated with V-gene and J-gene trimming of TCR beta chains, and the association was replicated in an independent cohort. In vitro tests confirmed that three of the cytomegalovirus-associated TCR beta chains recognize cytomegalovirus antigens. Compared with the roughly 670-donor mean, donors in an Asian-associated ancestry cluster had fewer N-insertions in productive TCRs, according to a later genetic analysis.

The cohort consisted of 666 healthy bone marrow donors. At the time of sampling, every cohort member was nominally healthy, though immune exposures that went unrecorded were likely present. The donor tested CMV seronegative and was one of the 352 seronegative cohort members. Every donor gave a peripheral blood sample, and the peripheral blood mononuclear cells from that sample were used for TCR beta sequencing. The Qiagen DNeasy Blood Extraction Kit was used to extract genomic DNA from the blood cell samples. Specimen: PBMCs. This chain joins TRBV4-3 to TRBJ2-1; TRBD2 aligns with 11 central bases. The TCR sequence derives from a boy between 5 and 17 years old in good health and CMV-seronegative. The CDR3 reads CASSQGLAGGNEQFF. In nucleotide form, the sequence is TGCGCCAGCAGCCAAGGCCTAGCGGGGGGCAATGAGCAGTTCTTC.